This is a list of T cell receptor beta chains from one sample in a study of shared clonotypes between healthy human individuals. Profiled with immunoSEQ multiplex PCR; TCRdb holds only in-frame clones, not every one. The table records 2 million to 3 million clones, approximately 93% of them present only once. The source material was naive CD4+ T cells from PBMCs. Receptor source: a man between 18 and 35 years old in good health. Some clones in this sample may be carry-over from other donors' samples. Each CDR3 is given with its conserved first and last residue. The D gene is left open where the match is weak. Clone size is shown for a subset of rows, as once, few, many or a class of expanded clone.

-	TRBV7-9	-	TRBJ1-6	TGTGCCAGCAGCTTACAACAGGGCGATTCACCCCTCCACTTT	CASSLQQGDSPLHF
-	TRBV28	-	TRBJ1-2	TGTGCCAGCAGTTTTATCCGGGATGGCTACACCTTC	CASSFIRDGYTF
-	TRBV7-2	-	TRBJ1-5	TGTGCCAGCAGCGACTACGGCAATCAGCCCCAGCATTTT	CASSDYGNQPQHF
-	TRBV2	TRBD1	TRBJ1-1	TGTGCCAGCAGTGGGTACAGGGGCCACACTGAAGCTTTCTTT	CASSGYRGHTEAFF
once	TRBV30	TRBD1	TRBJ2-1	TGTGCCTGGAGTCAGGGGGACTCCTACAATGAGCAGTTCTTC	CAWSQGDSYNEQFF
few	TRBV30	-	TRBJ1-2	TGTGCCTGGAGTGTACTTGGGTTCAGCGGCTACACCTTC	CAWSVLGFSGYTF
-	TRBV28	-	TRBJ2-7	TGTGCCAGCCGCCGGGGGGCAGCCACCTACGAGCAGTACTTC	CASRRGAATYEQYF
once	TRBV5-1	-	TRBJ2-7	TGCGCCAGCAGCAATGGGGCCACGGCTACCTACGAGCAGTACTTC	CASSNGATATYEQYF
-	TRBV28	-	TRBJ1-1	TGTGCCAGCAGTTACAGAGCCATGAACACTGAAGCTTTCTTT	CASSYRAMNTEAFF
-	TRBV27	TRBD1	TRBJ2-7	TGTGCCAGCAGTACGGGACAGGGGGGCTACGAGCAGTACTTC	CASSTGQGGYEQYF
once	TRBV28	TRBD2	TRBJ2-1	TGTGCCAGCAGTACTCCGACTAGCGGGAGAACTAATGAGCAGTTCTTC	CASSTPTSGRTNEQFF
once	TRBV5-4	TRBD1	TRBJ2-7	TGTGCCAGCAGCTCCCCGACAGGGGTGAACCACGAGCAGTACTTC	CASSSPTGVNHEQYF
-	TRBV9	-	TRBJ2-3	TGTGCCAGCAGCATCCGACCAGGGACAGATACGCAGTATTTT	CASSIRPGTDTQYF
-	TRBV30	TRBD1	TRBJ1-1	TGTGCCTCAAGTAATAAGACAGGGAGGGACACTGAAGCTTTCTTT	CASSNKTGRDTEAFF
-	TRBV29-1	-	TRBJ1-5	TGCAGCGTTGTTGATGGGTGGTACGGCAATCAGCCCCAGCATTTT	CSVVDGWYGNQPQHF
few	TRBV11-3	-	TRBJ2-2	TGTGCCAGCAGCTTACTTTCCGGGTCCGGGGAGCTGTTTTTT	CASSLLSGSGELFF
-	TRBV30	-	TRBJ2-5	TGTGCCTGGAGTTCAGGGGAGACCCAGTACTTC	CAWSSGETQYF
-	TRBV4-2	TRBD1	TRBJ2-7	TGTGCCAGCAGCGGGGGTATGGACAGGGGGTACGAGCAGTACTTC	CASSGGMDRGYEQYF
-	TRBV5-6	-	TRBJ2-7	TGTGCCAGCAGCTTGTTCGGTGGGGCCTACGAGCAGTACTTC	CASSLFGGAYEQYF
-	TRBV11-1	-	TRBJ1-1	TGTGCCAGCAGCTTAATGGGCGGCGGCACTGAAGCTTTCTTT	CASSLMGGGTEAFF
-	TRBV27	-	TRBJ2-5	TGTGCCAGCAGTTTATCCGCAGGCATTCAAGAGACCCAGTACTTC	CASSLSAGIQETQYF
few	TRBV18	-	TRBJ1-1	TGTGCCAGCTCTACCTCCCAGGTGAACACTGAAGCTTTCTTT	CASSTSQVNTEAFF
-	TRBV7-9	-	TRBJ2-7	TGTGCCAGCAGCCCTCACTCGAGTAGCTCCTACGAGCAGTACTTC	CASSPHSSSSYEQYF
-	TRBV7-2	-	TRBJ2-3	TGTGCCAGCAGCGCATTAGCAAACACAGATACGCAGTATTTT	CASSALANTDTQYF
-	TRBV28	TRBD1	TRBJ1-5	TGTGCCAGCAGCATGAACAGGGGGCGCGTGGGCAATCAGCCCCAGCATTTT	CASSMNRGRVGNQPQHF
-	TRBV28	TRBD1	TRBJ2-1	TGTGCCAGCAGTCTAGCCGGGACAGGGAATTACAATGAGCAGTTCTTC	CASSLAGTGNYNEQFF
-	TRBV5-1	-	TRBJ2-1	TGCGCCAGCAGCCCCGGGACCGGGCCACCCTACAATGAGCAGTTCTTC	CASSPGTGPPYNEQFF